This T cell receptor beta chain was recovered during a study of shared clonotypes between healthy human individuals. Method: immunoSEQ multiplex PCR; TCRdb's copy keeps in-frame clones and lacks some. Of about 2.4 million clones listed, around 94% were seen once; the top ten hold around 0.14%. From germline, CDR1 is MNHNS and CDR2 SASEGT. The ends were cut back, 4 bases at V and 3 bases at J, with 16 bases in the middle. CDR3 length: 15 residues. The sample consisted of naive CD4+ T cells sorted from blood. Described subset: CD45RA+ positively selected. The gene calls are TRBV6-1 and TRBJ2-7; possible D gene TRBD1, 6 bases. The sequence came from a young man in good health. As DNA, the CDR3 is TGTGCCAGCAGTGTACAACAGGGTGGGTTCTACGAGCAGTACTTC. Its protein product is CASSVQQGGFYEQYF.